This T cell receptor beta chain was retrieved from a study of identifying expanded T cells in peripheral blood. Study conclusions and caveats: Variance in clone template counts between roughly two-week samples significantly increased with total template count across all healthy donors. Differentially abundant clones: 0.95 to 1.5 between replicates, about 16 at approximately 13 days, 18 to 20 at four.

Measured with immunoSEQ multiplex PCR; TCRdb has only the in-frame clones, and not every one. This table has 80,000 to 95,000 clones, around 88% appearing once. Note on this clone: Antigen unknown.

During the collection period, no donor immune events like infections were recorded. This CDR3 spans 15 amino acids. Germline V gives CDR1 KGHSH, CDR2 LQKENI. After removal of 0 bases from V and 6 bases from J, the junction contained 5 bases not matched to a gene. The TCR comes from a person between 18 and 70 years old in good health. Sequences were obtained from blood. The chain uses TRBV18 and TRBJ1-2; 9 nucleotides align to TRBD1. CDR3 nucleotides: TGTGCCAGCTCACCACCGAACAGGGGGCTAGATGGCTACACCTTC. This translates into CASSPPNRGLDGYTF.